This TCR beta chain was sequenced in a study of Ad26.COV2.S vaccination and SARS-CoV-2 variants. For the study at large: It was the COV1001 Ad26.COV2.S trial arm that included the donor.

Treatment denoted: around 19 received Ad26.COV2.S at low or high dose, single or two shots; about 5 received placebo; per-sample allocation not given. The samples were gathered on day 63 after the first injection of vaccine or placebo. Expressing Wuhan-strain SARS-CoV-2 spike, an Ad26 vector served as the vaccine. This table comes from immunoSEQ multiplex PCR, and its TCRdb copy is limited to in-frame clones, with some not included. Altogether approximately 400,000 clones are present, 85% being singletons, with the ten largest covering roughly 3.5%. Findings and caveats of the study: Possible underestimation of total T cell responses by the TCR breadth and depth analyses was noted. Placebo recipients and vaccine recipients were similar in non-spike TCR breadth.

Of note for this clone: No antigen is known for it.

The source of this sequence is a person between 18 and 60 years old who received the Ad26.COV2.S COVID-19 vaccine or a placebo. Sample: peripheral blood, taken in a trial of Ad26.COV2.S vaccine versus placebo.

DNA of the CDR3: TGTGCCAGCAGCTTAATGGGACTAGCGGCGTTCACCGGGGAGCTGTTTTTT. It specifies CASSLMGLAAFTGELFF. The chain combines TRBV7-2 with TRBJ2-2, with 11 bases aligning to TRBD2. CDR1 and CDR2 (germline): SGHTA, FQGNSA. The CDR3 length is 17 residues. V lost 2 bases and J lost 4; bases outside the gene matches: 6. Based on the CDR3 plus reference TRBV7-2 and TRBJ2-2, the full variable domain is GAGVSQSPSNKVTEKGKDVELRCDPISGHTALYWYRQSLGQGLEFLIYFQGNSAPDKSGLPSDRFSAERTGGSVSTLTIQRTQQEDSAVYLCASSLMGLAAFTGELFFGEGSRLTVL.